The clone carrying this TCR beta chain showed up just once. Its specificity is not known. Treatment: oral pan-JAK inhibitor, 5-10 mg twice daily. Lesional scalp punch biopsies and peripheral blood came from alopecia areata patients. This specimen belongs to a study of CD8+ T cells in alopecia areata. Sequencing templates came from extracted RNA that was reverse transcribed into cDNA. Method: immunoSEQ multiplex PCR; TCRdb's copy keeps in-frame clones and lacks some. The data hold more than 130,000 clones, with about four fifths observed a single time. CDR3 length equals 11 residues. Germline V gene data show CDR1 as SGHAT and CDR2 as FQNNGV. Trimming took 7 bases from V and 7 from J, leaving 10 bases between them. Study-wide results and limits: Normal scalp showed lower clonality than lesional scalp, especially alopecia totalis/universalis.

The chain has TRBV11-2 and TRBJ1-1; D is ambiguous. The sample here was CD8+ T cells sorted from blood, taken at week 4, from a patient treated with tofacitinib. The clonotype comes from a human donor with alopecia areata. Here the CDR3 DNA reads TGTGCCAGCAACCAATTCAATGAAGCTTTCTTT. It yields the protein CASNQFNEAFF.